This is a list of T cell receptor beta chains from one sample in a study of molecular identifiers for immune sequencing clone quantification. Via MiXCR, TCRdb re-called the PCR reads, giving one row per CDR3 protein. The sample comprises 100,000 or so distinct CDR3 sequences, 21% of which are singletons, and approximately 1% rests with the top ten. The source material was naive CD8+ T cells from blood, with Jurkat cell RNA spiked in. These receptors were collected from a human donor in good health. Some libraries in this study had Jurkat cell RNA spiked in. The CDR3 runs from the conserved cysteine through the conserved F or W. Fields, in order: J gene, clone size, V gene, D gene, CDR3 protein, CDR3 DNA. A D gene is named only where the DNA matches it firmly. Size tells how often a clone was seen (once, few, many) or the class of an expanded clone, and some rows leave it out.

J: TRBJ2-7; size: many; V: TRBV6-5; D: .; CDR3: CASSRSAPEEQYF; DNA: TGTGCCAGCAGCCGTAGTGCCCCTGAGGAGCAGTACTTC
J: TRBJ2-3; size: many; V: TRBV20-1; D: .; CDR3: CSARDHETASTDTQYF; DNA: TGCAGTGCTAGAGATCATGAGACAGCAAGCACAGATACGCAGTATTTT
J: TRBJ1-5; size: many; V: TRBV20-1; D: .; CDR3: CSVGDINNQPQHF; DNA: TGCAGTGTGGGGGATATCAACAATCAGCCCCAGCATTTT
J: TRBJ2-5; size: many; V: TRBV29-1; D: .; CDR3: CSVEGEEGLRETQYF; DNA: TGCAGCGTTGAAGGAGAAGAGGGGTTGCGAGAGACCCAGTACTTC
J: TRBJ2-2; size: many; V: TRBV29-1; D: .; CDR3: CSVWDTGELFF; DNA: TGCAGCGTTTGGGACACCGGGGAGCTGTTTTTT
J: TRBJ1-1; size: many; V: TRBV6-2/TRBV6-3; D: .; CDR3: CASSHGTAGGTEAFF; DNA: TGTGCCAGCAGTCACGGGACGGCCGGGGGCACTGAAGCTTTCTTT
J: TRBJ1-5; size: many; V: TRBV12-3/TRBV12-4; D: TRBD1; CDR3: CASSLGGLNQPQHF; DNA: TGTGCCAGCAGTCTAGGGGGCCTCAATCAGCCCCAGCATTTT
J: TRBJ2-7; size: .; V: TRBV5-5; D: .; CDR3: CASSSTTASYEQYF; DNA: TGTGCCAGCAGCTCTACGACAGCGTCCTACGAGCAGTACTTC
J: TRBJ2-7; size: .; V: TRBV19; D: .; CDR3: CASSMALGTYEQYF; DNA: TGTGCCAGTAGTATGGCCTTAGGAACCTACGAGCAGTACTTC
J: TRBJ2-7; size: .; V: TRBV19; D: TRBD1; CDR3: CASGTTGGYYEQYF; DNA: TGTGCCAGTGGTACGACAGGGGGGTACTACGAGCAGTACTTC
J: TRBJ2-1; size: few; V: TRBV15; D: .; CDR3: CATSIAGDNEQFF; DNA: TGTGCCACCAGCATCGCGGGTGACAATGAGCAGTTCTTC
J: TRBJ1-1; size: many; V: TRBV3-1; D: .; CDR3: CASSQGRGGTEAFF; DNA: TGTGCCAGCAGCCAAGGGAGGGGAGGCACTGAAGCTTTCTTT
J: TRBJ2-7; size: many; V: TRBV6-1; D: TRBD2; CDR3: CASSETSGTYEQYF; DNA: TGTGCCAGCAGTGAAACTAGCGGGACCTACGAGCAGTACTTC
J: TRBJ2-5; size: few; V: TRBV9; D: .; CDR3: CASSARGASAIQETQYF; DNA: TGTGCCAGCAGCGCCCGAGGGGCCTCGGCTATCCAAGAGACCCAGTACTTC
J: TRBJ2-3; size: .; V: TRBV12-3/TRBV12-4; D: TRBD2; CDR3: CASGTGTSEDTQYF; DNA: TGTGCCAGCGGAACCGGGACTAGCGAGGATACGCAGTATTTT
J: TRBJ1-2; size: many; V: TRBV5-4; D: TRBD1; CDR3: CASSFETGLYTF; DNA: TGTGCCAGCAGCTTCGAGACAGGGCTCTACACCTTC
J: TRBJ2-2; size: .; V: TRBV11-2; D: TRBD1; CDR3: CAILEGQGTGELFF; DNA: TGTGCCATCCTGGAGGGACAGGGCACCGGGGAGCTGTTTTTT
J: TRBJ2-7; size: few; V: TRBV19; D: .; CDR3: CASSIGEGYEQYF; DNA: TGTGCCAGTAGTATCGGTGAAGGCTACGAGCAGTACTTC
J: TRBJ2-2; size: few; V: TRBV21-1; D: .; CDR3: CASSKDNMNTGELFF; DNA: TGTGCCAGCAGCAAGGACAATATGAACACCGGGGAGCTGTTTTTT
J: TRBJ2-7; size: many; V: TRBV18; D: .; CDR3: CASSPPKGEGYEQYF; DNA: TGTGCCAGCTCACCACCAAAGGGGGAAGGCTACGAGCAGTACTTC
J: TRBJ1-2; size: many; V: TRBV5-4; D: .; CDR3: CASSGRVSGYGYTF; DNA: TGTGCCAGCAGCGGCAGGGTCTCTGGCTATGGCTACACCTTC
J: TRBJ1-5; size: many; V: TRBV6-2/TRBV6-3; D: .; CDR3: CASKGWEQPQHF; DNA: TGTGCCAGCAAGGGGTGGGAACAGCCCCAGCATTTT
J: TRBJ2-5; size: many; V: TRBV7-6; D: .; CDR3: CASSLGGREKETQYF; DNA: TGTGCCAGCAGCTTAGGGGGAAGGGAAAAAGAGACCCAGTACTTC
J: TRBJ1-1; size: many; V: TRBV2; D: .; CDR3: CASNGGRNTEAFF; DNA: TGTGCCAGCAATGGGGGCAGGAACACTGAAGCTTTCTTT
J: TRBJ2-3; size: many; V: TRBV7-2; D: .; CDR3: CASTYGQPFYTDTQYF; DNA: TGTGCCAGCACCTACGGCCAACCGTTCTACACAGATACGCAGTATTTT
J: TRBJ2-1; size: many; V: TRBV19; D: .; CDR3: CASSIAGVAYNEQFF; DNA: TGTGCCAGTAGTATTGCAGGGGTCGCCTACAATGAGCAGTTCTTC
J: TRBJ2-2; size: .; V: TRBV19; D: TRBD2; CDR3: CASTGLAGNTGELFF; DNA: TGTGCCAGTACTGGACTAGCGGGTAACACCGGGGAGCTGTTTTTT
J: TRBJ1-1; size: many; V: TRBV13; D: .; CDR3: CASSLDPEAFF; DNA: TGTGCCAGCAGCTTAGACCCTGAAGCTTTCTTT
J: TRBJ2-5; size: .; V: TRBV28; D: .; CDR3: CASRLHDRQETQYF; DNA: TGTGCCAGCAGATTACACGATAGACAAGAGACCCAGTACTTC
J: TRBJ2-5; size: few; V: TRBV7-6; D: .; CDR3: CASSLPGGWETQYF; DNA: TGTGCCAGCAGCCTCCCCGGGGGCTGGGAGACCCAGTACTTC
J: TRBJ1-5; size: few; V: TRBV7-8; D: .; CDR3: CASSLLAGTLSNQPQHF; DNA: TGTGCCAGCAGCTTACTGGCCGGGACACTTAGCAATCAGCCCCAGCATTTT
J: TRBJ1-1; size: many; V: TRBV19; D: TRBD1; CDR3: CASRSRDRTWGTLNTEAFF; DNA: TGTGCCAGTAGGTCCCGGGACAGGACGTGGGGCACCCTGAACACTGAAGCTTTCTTT
J: TRBJ2-2; size: few; V: TRBV20-1; D: TRBD2; CDR3: CSAKIAGENTGELFF; DNA: TGCAGTGCTAAGATAGCGGGGGAGAACACCGGGGAGCTGTTTTTT
J: TRBJ2-7; size: many; V: TRBV6-2/TRBV6-3; D: .; CDR3: CASSTPTQGWYEQYF; DNA: TGTGCCAGCAGCACCCCCACCCAGGGCTGGTACGAGCAGTACTTC
J: TRBJ2-1; size: few; V: TRBV13; D: .; CDR3: CASSPEGLSSYNEQFF; DNA: TGTGCCAGCAGCCCCGAGGGCCTGAGCTCCTACAATGAGCAGTTCTTC
J: TRBJ2-1; size: many; V: TRBV24-1; D: .; CDR3: CATSVGQSSYNEQFF; DNA: TGTGCCACCAGCGTAGGGCAAAGCTCCTACAATGAGCAGTTCTTC
J: TRBJ1-1; size: many; V: TRBV12-3/TRBV12-4; D: TRBD1; CDR3: CASTSTGTAFF; DNA: TGTGCCAGCACCTCGACAGGGACGGCTTTCTTT
J: TRBJ2-7; size: .; V: TRBV4-1; D: .; CDR3: CAGQPTGTPVLRERYF; DNA: TGCGCGGGGCAGCCAACCGGGACACCCGTGCTCCGGGAGCGGTACTTC
J: TRBJ2-7; size: many; V: TRBV20-1; D: TRBD1; CDR3: CSAKGQEIWYEQYF; DNA: TGCAGTGCAAAGGGACAGGAGATTTGGTACGAGCAGTACTTC
J: TRBJ2-1; size: many; V: TRBV7-3; D: .; CDR3: CASSLSGVSYNEQFF; DNA: TGTGCCAGCAGCTTAAGCGGGGTCTCCTACAATGAGCAGTTCTTC
J: TRBJ2-4; size: many; V: TRBV25-1; D: .; CDR3: CASSEYQTKNIQYF; DNA: TGTGCCAGCAGTGAATATCAGACCAAAAACATTCAGTACTTC
J: TRBJ2-2; size: .; V: TRBV5-6; D: .; CDR3: CASSLAWNTGELFF; DNA: TGTGCCAGCAGCTTGGCGTGGAACACCGGGGAGCTGTTTTTT
J: TRBJ2-7; size: medium-sized; V: TRBV5-6; D: .; CDR3: CASSLAGSSYEQYF; DNA: TGTGCCAGCAGCTTAGCCGGCAGCTCCTACGAGCAGTACTTC
J: TRBJ1-1; size: many; V: TRBV4-1; D: .; CDR3: CASSQEGRGTMNTEAFF; DNA: TGCGCCAGCAGCCAAGAGGGTCGGGGGACAATGAACACTGAAGCTTTCTTT
J: TRBJ1-5; size: many; V: TRBV12-3/TRBV12-4; D: .; CDR3: CASSYPKGQPQHF; DNA: TGTGCCAGCAGTTACCCTAAGGGGCAGCCCCAGCATTTT